One sample yielded the 24 T cell receptor beta chains listed below, sequenced in a study of cytomegalovirus exposure and HLA in healthy donors. Amplification used 60 Vbeta primers and 13 Jbeta primers. Assay used: immunoSEQ multiplex PCR; TCRdb lists only in-frame clones, some missing. The sample carries approximately 190,000 clones, about 77% recorded once. The source material was PBMCs. The source is a woman in her thirties in good health and CMV-seropositive.

The chain joins TRBV5-1 to TRBJ1-2, with a tentative D call TRBD1 (5 bases). Germline V gene lookup returns CDR1 SGHRS and CDR2 YFSETQ. Between the trimmed V and J ends, which lost 3 bases and 6 bases, there was a span of 21 bases. This CDR3 has 16 amino acids. CDR3 nucleotides: TGCGCCAGCAGCTGGACTGATATAGGAGGGGTACATGGCTACACCTTC. It codes for CASSWTDIGGVHGYTF. Filled out from reference TRBV5-1 and TRBJ1-2, the complete variable domain reads KAGVTQTPRYLIKTRGQQVTLSCSPISGHRSVSWYQQTPGQGLQFLFEYFSETQRNKGNFPGRFSGRQFSNSRSEMNVSTLELGDSALYLCASSWTDIGGVHGYTFGSGTRLTVV.

V is TRBV6-1 and J is TRBJ2-7, with TRBD2 matching 13 bases. Germline values: CDR1 MNHNS, CDR2 SASEGT. The CDR3 has 15 residues. With 7 bases clipped from V and 0 bases from J, the junction kept 3 bases outside the gene matches. In DNA, the CDR3 is TGTGCCAGCACCCGGACTAGCGGGAGCTCCTACGAGCAGTACTTC. Translated: CASTRTSGSSYEQYF.

To note about this clone: Other DNA sequences in this sample translate to the same CDR3. This chain links TRBV7-2 with TRBJ2-5, with 11 bases identical to TRBD2. Germline assignment: CDR1 SGHTA and CDR2 FQGNSA. There are 16 residues in the CDR3. Trimming removed 5 bases from V and 3 bases from J; junction bases left unmatched: 8. The CDR3 region is CASSPIAGGPEETQYF. The CDR3 DNA reads TGTGCCAGCAGCCCGATAGCGGGGGGGCCGGAAGAGACCCAGTACTTC.

V gene TRBV27 combines with J gene TRBJ2-7, with a weak D call TRBD2 (6 bases). Trimming left V 6 bases short and J 6 bases short, with 18 bases between. Germline-derived CDR1 and CDR2 are MNHEY and SMNVEV (reference sequence). This CDR3 contains 14 residues. The CDR3 loop is CASRRRDMSGEQYF. The CDR3 DNA is TGTGCCAGCAGAAGGAGGGATATGTCGGGCGAGCAGTACTTC.

The chain recombines TRBV2 with TRBJ1-2; TRBD1 might be the D (6 bases). V lost 3 bases and J lost 5, with 13 bases in between. There are 14 residues in the CDR3. Per the germline V gene, CDR1 is SNHLY and CDR2 is FYNNEI. The CDR3 sequence: CASSESRGTYGYTF. For the CDR3, the DNA is TGTGCCAGCAGTGAGTCCAGGGGAACTTATGGCTACACCTTC.

The CDR3 coding sequence is TGTGCCAGCAGTTCGCCGACAAAAAACCAAGAGACCCAGTACTTC. This encodes CASSSPTKNQETQYF. The V and J genes are TRBV28 and TRBJ2-5; D gene unclear. The CDR3 contains 15 residues. Germline V gene sequence: CDR1 MDHEN, CDR2 SYDVKM. Trimming shortened V by 4 bases and J by 0 bases, and 12 bases separated the two germline ends.

The chain's CDR3 is CSVDQGPGNTIYF. In DNA form, the CDR3 reads TGCAGCGTTGATCAGGGGCCTGGAAACACCATATATTTT. The chain joins TRBV29-1 to TRBJ1-3, with D maybe TRBD1 (6 bases). CDR1 is SQVTM and CDR2 is ANQGSEA in the germline V gene. V was trimmed by 3 bases and J by 2 bases, leaving 8 bases between them. The CDR3 length is 13 residues.

This sequence joins TRBV5-1 and TRBJ2-1, with TRBD2 as a possible D gene (6 bases). The CDR3 totals 15 residues. Trimming pared 3 bases from V and 5 bases from J, leaving 15 bases between. Germline V gene lookup returns CDR1 SGHRS and CDR2 YFSETQ. The CDR3 nucleotides read TGCGCCAGCAGCTCCGATCCCGGGAGCCACAATGAGCAGTTCTTC. It yields the protein CASSSDPGSHNEQFF.

In its sample, this clone was seen a few times. This chain joins TRBV2 and TRBJ1-1; 7 nucleotides align to TRBD1. The V gene end was trimmed by 0 bases and the J gene end by 4 bases; junction bases not matched to a gene: 8. The CDR3 has 16 amino acids. Germline CDR1 is SNHLY and CDR2 is FYNNEI. As DNA, the CDR3 is TGTGCCAGCAGTGAAGCAGTACGGACAGGTAGCACTGAAGCTTTCTTT. Amino acid sequence: CASSEAVRTGSTEAFF. Complete variable domain (other parts from reference TRBV2 and TRBJ1-1): EPEVTQTPSHQVTQMGQEVILRCVPISNHLYFYWYRQILGQKVEFLVSFYNNEISEKSEIFDDQFSVERPDGSNFTLKIRSTKLEDSAMYFCASSEAVRTGSTEAFFGQGTRLTVV.

The V gene is TRBV29-1, the J gene TRBJ2-1, with TRBD1 matching 7 bases. Trimming at V came to 5 bases and at J to 0 bases, leaving 10 bases not matched to a gene. Germline V gene sequence: CDR1 SQVTM, CDR2 ANQGSEA. CDR3 length equals 16 residues. This chain's CDR3 is CSVISGTESSYNEQFF. The CDR3 DNA reads as TGCAGCGTTATCTCCGGGACAGAGAGCTCCTACAATGAGCAGTTCTTC.

The V gene is TRBV11-1, the J gene TRBJ2-2, with 8 bases aligning to TRBD2. Germline V gene data show CDR1 as SGHAT and CDR2 as FQDESV (reference sequence). V lost 3 bases to trimming and J lost 4 bases; unmatched junction nucleotides: 7. The length of the CDR3 is 16 residues. CDR3 loop: CASSFGSGASTGELFF. For the CDR3, the DNA is TGTGCCAGCAGCTTCGGTAGCGGGGCATCCACCGGGGAGCTGTTTTTT. Supplemented by reference TRBV11-1 and TRBJ2-2, the full variable domain reads EAEVAQSPRYKITEKSQAVAFWCDPISGHATLYWYRQILGQGPELLVQFQDESVVDDSQLPKDRFSAERLKGVDSTLKIQPAELGDSAMYLCASSFGSGASTGELFFGEGSRLTVL.

This clone has just one count. The chain carries TRBV27 and TRBJ1-5; 7 bases match TRBD1. The CDR3 runs 15 residues. V shed 6 bases, J shed 2 bases, and the junction held 7 bases outside the gene matches. The germline gives CDR1 MNHEY, CDR2 SMNVEV (reference sequence). As DNA, the CDR3 is TGTGCCAGCAGGGGAAGTGGACAGGGCAATCAGCCCCAGCATTTT. Its translation: CASRGSGQGNQPQHF.

The genes are TRBV19 and TRBJ1-5; 9 bases line up with TRBD1. The CDR3 covers 14 residues. The germline V gene has CDR1 LNHDA and CDR2 SQIVND (reference sequence). V was clipped by 8 bases and J by 5 bases; unmatched bases: 7. For the CDR3, the DNA is TGTGCCAGTGGAGGGACAGGGTCCCATCAGCCCCAGCATTTT. Residues: CASGGTGSHQPQHF. Variable domain in full (rest from reference TRBV19 and TRBJ1-5): DGGITQSPKYLFRKEGQNVTLSCEQNLNHDAMYWYRQDPGQGLRLIYYSQIVNDFQKGDIAEGYSVSREKKESFPLTVTSAQKNPTAFYLCASGGTGSHQPQHFGDGTRLSIL.

Turning to this clone: One end of the junction does not line up with germline, which may come from a read error. For the CDR3, the DNA is TGTGCCAGCAGCCTCGACAGGGTCCCAGATACGCAGTGTTTT. This sequence encodes CASSLDRVPDTQCF. The genes are TRBV7-3 and TRBJ2-3; TRBD1 agrees at 7 bases. Germline-derived CDR1 and CDR2 are SGHTA and FQGTGA. CDR3 length equals 14 residues.

The chain recombines TRBV10-2 with TRBJ1-1, with 9 bases fitting TRBD1. The V gene's germline CDR1 is WSHSY and CDR2 SAAADI. The length of the CDR3 is 14 residues. Germline trimming cut 5 bases from V and 7 bases from J; bases unmatched to any gene: 8. CDR3 protein: CASSLPLGQGEAFF. The CDR3, as DNA: TGCGCCAGCAGTTTGCCCCTGGGACAGGGTGAAGCTTTCTTT.

The chain couples TRBV6-6 to TRBJ1-6; tentatively, D is TRBD1 (6 bases). V lost 2 bases, J lost 5 bases, and 10 bases lay in between. CDR3 length equals 15 residues. CDR1 is MNHNY, CDR2 SVGAGI, per germline (reference sequence). CDR3 DNA sequence: TGTGCCAGCAGTTACACCGGGACAAATAATTCACCCCTCCACTTT. Amino acids: CASSYTGTNNSPLHF.

The chain recombines TRBV7-2 with TRBJ1-5; D is possibly TRBD1 (5 bases). The CDR3 consists of 14 residues. V was shortened by 2 bases and J by 4 bases, with 9 bases between the two germline ends. Looked up from germline, CDR1 is SGHTA and CDR2 is FQGNSA. The CDR3, as DNA: TGTGCCAGCAGCTTACCGGGGGGGAATCAGCCCCAGCATTTT. Protein: CASSLPGGNQPQHF.

The chain couples TRBV4-2 to TRBJ2-2, with 7 bases identical to TRBD1. After removal of 2 bases from V and 11 bases from J, the junction contained 5 bases not matched to a gene. Germline CDR1 reads LGHNA; CDR2 reads YNFKEQ. The CDR3 contains 13 residues. As DNA, the CDR3 is TGTGCCAGCAGCCAACCGACAGGGACCGAGCTGTTTTTT. Its translation: CASSQPTGTELFF.

This rearrangement joins TRBV19 to TRBJ2-5; D is possibly TRBD2 (6 bases). Trimming took 3 bases from V and 5 from J, leaving 25 bases between them. The CDR3 covers 18 residues. The V gene's germline CDR1 is LNHDA and CDR2 SQIVND (reference sequence). CDR3: CASSIGTSSRGLGETQYF. CDR3 nucleotides: TGTGCCAGTAGTATCGGGACCTCCTCAAGGGGACTGGGGGAGACCCAGTACTTC.

The gene calls are TRBV5-5 and TRBJ2-5; 8 positions agree with TRBD2. This CDR3 has 16 residues. Germline CDR1 SGHKS, CDR2 YYEKEE (reference sequence). Losses at the gene ends were 6 bases for V and 1 base for J; bases not matched to a gene: 11. In DNA, the CDR3 is TGTGCCAGCACCGAGAGAACTAGCGGAGTCCAAGAGACCCAGTACTTC. Residues: CASTERTSGVQETQYF.

The chain uses TRBV7-9 and TRBJ2-7; 9 bases are a match to TRBD1. The CDR3 consists of 15 residues. V gave up 3 bases and J gave up 2 bases; unmatched junction bases: 5. CDR1 is SEHNR, CDR2 FQNEAQ, per germline (reference sequence). CDR3 region: CASSFSGQGTYEQYF. The DNA of the CDR3 is TGTGCCAGCAGCTTTTCGGGACAGGGAACCTACGAGCAGTACTTC.

This clone came up a few times. This rearrangement joins TRBV5-6 to TRBJ2-1; 7 bases are shared with TRBD2. V dropped 3 bases and J dropped 4; count of bases not matched to a gene: 10. The CDR3 loop spans 16 amino acids. Germline CDR1 reads SGHDT; CDR2 reads YYEEEE. CDR3 in amino acids: CASSSLGSSGYNEQFF. In DNA, the CDR3 is TGTGCCAGCAGCTCTTTAGGGTCTAGCGGTTACAATGAGCAGTTCTTC.

This clone has only one observation. The chain employs TRBV4-3 and TRBJ2-5; weak D call: TRBD2 (5 bases). The germline V gene has CDR1 LGHNA and CDR2 YSLEER. This CDR3 comprises 15 residues. V lost 0 bases and J 5 bases, leaving 13 bases between the germline ends. CDR3 DNA sequence: TGCGCCAGCAGCCAAGATCGGAGTAGCGTCGAGACCCAGTACTTC. It encodes CASSQDRSSVETQYF.

A note on this clone: Germline and junction disagree at one end, which may indicate a read error. The J gene is TRBJ2-7, the V gene TRBV19, with a possible D match to TRBD1 (6 bases). Germline CDR1 is LNHDA and CDR2 is SQIVND (reference sequence). This CDR3 region has 15 residues. The CDR3 loop reads CASSVPGQPSHEQYF. The CDR3 DNA reads TGTGCCAGTAGTGTTCCGGGACAACCCTCCCACGAGCAGTACTTC. Full variable domain (missing parts from reference TRBV19 and TRBJ2-7): DGGITQSPKYLFRKEGQNVTLSCEQNLNHDAMYWYRQDPGQGLRLIYYSQIVNDFQKGDIAEGYSVSREKKESFPLTVTSAQKNPTAFYLCASSVPGQPSHEQYFGPGTRLTVT.